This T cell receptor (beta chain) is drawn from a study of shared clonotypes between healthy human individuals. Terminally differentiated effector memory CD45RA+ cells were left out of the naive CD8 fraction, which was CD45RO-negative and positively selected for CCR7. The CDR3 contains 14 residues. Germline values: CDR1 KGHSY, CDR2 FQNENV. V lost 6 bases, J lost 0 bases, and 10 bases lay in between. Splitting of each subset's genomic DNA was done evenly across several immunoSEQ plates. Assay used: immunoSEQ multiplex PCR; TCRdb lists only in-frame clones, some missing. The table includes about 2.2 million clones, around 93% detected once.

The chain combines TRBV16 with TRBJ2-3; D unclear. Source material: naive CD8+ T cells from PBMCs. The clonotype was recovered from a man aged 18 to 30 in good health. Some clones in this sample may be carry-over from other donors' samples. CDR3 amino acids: CASRRSDSTDTQYF. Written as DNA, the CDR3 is TGTGCCAGCAGACGGAGCGATAGCACAGATACGCAGTATTTT. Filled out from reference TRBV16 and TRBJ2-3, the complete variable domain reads GEEVAQTPKHLVRGEGQKAKLYCAPIKGHSYVFWYQQVLKNEFKFLISFQNENVFDETGMPKERFSAKCLPNSPCSLEIQATKLEDSAVYFCASRRSDSTDTQYFGPGTRLTVL.